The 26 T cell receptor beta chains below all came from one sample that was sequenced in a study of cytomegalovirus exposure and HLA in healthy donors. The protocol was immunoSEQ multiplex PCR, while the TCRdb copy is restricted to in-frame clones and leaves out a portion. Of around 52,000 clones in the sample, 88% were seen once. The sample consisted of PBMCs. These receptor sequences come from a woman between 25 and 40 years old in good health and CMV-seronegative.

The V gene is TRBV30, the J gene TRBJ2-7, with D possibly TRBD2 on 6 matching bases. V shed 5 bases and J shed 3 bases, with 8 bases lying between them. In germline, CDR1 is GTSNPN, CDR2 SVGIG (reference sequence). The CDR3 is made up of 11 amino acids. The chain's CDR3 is CAWGTDYEQYF. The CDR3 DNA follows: TGTGCCTGGGGGACTGACTACGAGCAGTACTTC. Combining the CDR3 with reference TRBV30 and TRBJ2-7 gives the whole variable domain SQTIHQWPATLVQPVGSPLSLECTVEGTSNPNLYWYRQAAGRGLQLLFYSVGIGQISSEVPQNLSASRPQDRQFILSSKKLLLSDSGFYLCAWGTDYEQYFGPGTRLTVT.

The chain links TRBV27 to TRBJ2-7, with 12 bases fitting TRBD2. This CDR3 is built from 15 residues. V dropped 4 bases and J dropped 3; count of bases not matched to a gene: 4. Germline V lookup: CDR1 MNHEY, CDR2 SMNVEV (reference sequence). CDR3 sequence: CASSSTSGSSYEQYF. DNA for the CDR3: TGTGCCAGCAGTTCGACTAGCGGGAGTAGCTACGAGCAGTACTTC.

CDR3 sequence reads: CASSELSSHGGGAFF. The CDR3 DNA reads TGTGCCAGCAGTGAATTGTCCAGTCACGGGGGGGGAGCTTTCTTT. The genes are TRBV2 and TRBJ1-1; D may be TRBD1 (5 bases). V was cut by 2 bases and J by 10 bases, with 20 bases left in between. The CDR3 is made up of 15 amino acids. Per germline, CDR1 SNHLY and CDR2 FYNNEI. Full variable domain (missing parts from reference TRBV2 and TRBJ1-1): EPEVTQTPSHQVTQMGQEVILRCVPISNHLYFYWYRQILGQKVEFLVSFYNNEISEKSEIFDDQFSVERPDGSNFTLKIRSTKLEDSAMYFCASSELSSHGGGAFFGQGTRLTVV.

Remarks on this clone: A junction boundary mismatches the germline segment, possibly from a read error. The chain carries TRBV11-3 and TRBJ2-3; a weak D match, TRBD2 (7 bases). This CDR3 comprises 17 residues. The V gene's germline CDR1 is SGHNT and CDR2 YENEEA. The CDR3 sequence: CASSLGLGGGPADTQYF. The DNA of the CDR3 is TGCGCCAGCAGCTTAGGCTTAGGGGGAGGGCCCGCAGATACGCAGTATTTT. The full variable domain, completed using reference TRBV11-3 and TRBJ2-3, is EAGVVQSPRYKIIEKKQPVAFWCNPISGHNTLYWYLQNLGQGPELLIRYENEEAVDDSQLPKDRFSAERLKGVDSTLKIQPAELGDSAVYLCASSLGLGGGPADTQYFGPGTRLTVL.

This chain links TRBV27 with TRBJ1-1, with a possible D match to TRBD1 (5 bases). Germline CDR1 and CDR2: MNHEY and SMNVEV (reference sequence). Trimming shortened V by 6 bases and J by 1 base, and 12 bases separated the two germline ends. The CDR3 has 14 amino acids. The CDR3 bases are TGTGCCAGCAGAGACAGAAACAGGAACACTGAAGCTTTCTTT. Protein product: CASRDRNRNTEAFF.

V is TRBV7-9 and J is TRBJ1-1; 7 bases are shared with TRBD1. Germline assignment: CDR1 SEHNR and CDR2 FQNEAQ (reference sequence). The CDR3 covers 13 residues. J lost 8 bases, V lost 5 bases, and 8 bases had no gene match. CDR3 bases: TGTGCCAGCAGCACCCGACAGGGATCAGAAGCTTTCTTT. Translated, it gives CASSTRQGSEAFF.

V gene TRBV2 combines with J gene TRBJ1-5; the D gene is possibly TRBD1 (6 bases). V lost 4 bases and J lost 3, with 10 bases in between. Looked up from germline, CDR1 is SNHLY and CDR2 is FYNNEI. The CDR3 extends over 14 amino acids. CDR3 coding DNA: TGTGCCAGCAGTGGGGGGCTGTACAATCAGCCCCAGCATTTT. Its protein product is CASSGGLYNQPQHF.

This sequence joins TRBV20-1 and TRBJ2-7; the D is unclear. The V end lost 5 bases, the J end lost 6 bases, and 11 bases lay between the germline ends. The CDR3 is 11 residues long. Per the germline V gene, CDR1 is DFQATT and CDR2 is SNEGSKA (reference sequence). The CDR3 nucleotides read TGCAGTGCTGGGCCCCCTCCCGAGCAGTACTTC. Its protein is CSAGPPPEQYF.

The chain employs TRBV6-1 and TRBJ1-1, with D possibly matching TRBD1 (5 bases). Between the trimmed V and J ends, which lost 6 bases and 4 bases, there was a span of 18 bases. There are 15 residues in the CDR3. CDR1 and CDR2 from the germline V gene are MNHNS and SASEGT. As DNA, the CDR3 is TGTGCCAGCAGCCTGGGGGGGAGCGAGGGCACTGAAGCTTTCTTT. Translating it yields CASSLGGSEGTEAFF.

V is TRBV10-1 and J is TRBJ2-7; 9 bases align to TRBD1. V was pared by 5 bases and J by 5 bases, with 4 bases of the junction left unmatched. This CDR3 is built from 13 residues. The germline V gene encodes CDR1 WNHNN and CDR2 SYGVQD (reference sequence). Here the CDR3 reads CASSPGQGNEQYF. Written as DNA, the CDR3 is TGCGCCAGCAGTCCGGGACAGGGCAACGAGCAGTACTTC.

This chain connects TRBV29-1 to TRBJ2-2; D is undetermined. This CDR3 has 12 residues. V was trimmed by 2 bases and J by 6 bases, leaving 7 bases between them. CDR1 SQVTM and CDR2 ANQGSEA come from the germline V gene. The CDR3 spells CSVEPQSGELFF. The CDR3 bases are TGCAGCGTTGAACCACAGTCCGGGGAGCTGTTTTTT.

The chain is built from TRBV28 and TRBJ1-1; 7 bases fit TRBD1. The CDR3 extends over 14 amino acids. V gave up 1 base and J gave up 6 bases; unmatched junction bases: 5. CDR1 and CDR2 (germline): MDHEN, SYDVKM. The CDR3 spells CASSLLQGSPEAFF. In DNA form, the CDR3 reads TGTGCCAGCAGTTTATTACAGGGGTCCCCTGAAGCTTTCTTT.

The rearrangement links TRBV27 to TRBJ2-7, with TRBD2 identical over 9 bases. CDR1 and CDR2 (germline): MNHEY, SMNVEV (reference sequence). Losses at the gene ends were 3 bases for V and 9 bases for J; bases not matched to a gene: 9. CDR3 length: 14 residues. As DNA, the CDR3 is TGTGCCAGCAGTTTGGTAGCGGGAGATACGCGGCAGTACTTC. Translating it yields CASSLVAGDTRQYF.

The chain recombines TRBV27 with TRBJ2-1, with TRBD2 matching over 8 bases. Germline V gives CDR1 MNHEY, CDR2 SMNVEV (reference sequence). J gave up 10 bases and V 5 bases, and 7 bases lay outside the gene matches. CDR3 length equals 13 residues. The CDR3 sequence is CASSVGLAGEQFF. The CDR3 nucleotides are TGTGCCAGCAGTGTCGGACTAGCCGGCGAGCAGTTCTTC.

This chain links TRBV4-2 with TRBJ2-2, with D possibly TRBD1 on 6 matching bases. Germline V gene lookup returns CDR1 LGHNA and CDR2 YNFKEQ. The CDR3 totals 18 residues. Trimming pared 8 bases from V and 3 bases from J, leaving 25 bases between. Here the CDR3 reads CASRTEPTLTKDTGELFF. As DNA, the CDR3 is TGTGCCAGCCGGACAGAACCTACCCTAACGAAAGACACCGGGGAGCTGTTTTTT.

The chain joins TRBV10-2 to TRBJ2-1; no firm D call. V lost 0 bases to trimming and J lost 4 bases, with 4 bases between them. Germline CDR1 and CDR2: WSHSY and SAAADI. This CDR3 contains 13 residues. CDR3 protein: CASSESSYNEQFF. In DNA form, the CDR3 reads TGCGCCAGCAGTGAGTCCAGTTACAATGAGCAGTTCTTC.

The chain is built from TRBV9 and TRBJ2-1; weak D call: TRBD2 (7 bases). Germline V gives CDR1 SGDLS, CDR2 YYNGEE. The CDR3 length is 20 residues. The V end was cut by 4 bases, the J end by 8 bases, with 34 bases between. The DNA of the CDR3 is TGTGCCAGCAGCAAGAGGGGGGGGAGAATCGGTAGGAAAACTGGAGATGAGCAGTTCTTC. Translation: CASSKRGGRIGRKTGDEQFF.

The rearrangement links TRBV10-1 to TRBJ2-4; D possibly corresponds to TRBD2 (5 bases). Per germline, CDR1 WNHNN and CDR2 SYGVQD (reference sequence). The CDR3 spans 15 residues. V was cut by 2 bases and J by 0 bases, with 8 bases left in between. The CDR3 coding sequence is TGCGCCAGCAGTGAGGGAGGACTAGCCAAAAACATTCAGTACTTC. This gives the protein CASSEGGLAKNIQYF.

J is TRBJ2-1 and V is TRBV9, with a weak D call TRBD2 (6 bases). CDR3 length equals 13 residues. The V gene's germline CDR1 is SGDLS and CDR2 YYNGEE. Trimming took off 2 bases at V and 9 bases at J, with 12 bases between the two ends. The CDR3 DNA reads TGTGCCAGCAGCGTCATATTGGGGGGTGAGCAGTTCTTC. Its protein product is CASSVILGGEQFF.

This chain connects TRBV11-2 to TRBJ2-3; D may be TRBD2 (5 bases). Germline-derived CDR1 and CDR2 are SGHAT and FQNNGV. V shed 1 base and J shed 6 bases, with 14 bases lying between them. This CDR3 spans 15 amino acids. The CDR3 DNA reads TGTGCCAGCAGCTTAGTGTGGGAGCGCCGTGATACGCAGTATTTT. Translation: CASSLVWERRDTQYF.

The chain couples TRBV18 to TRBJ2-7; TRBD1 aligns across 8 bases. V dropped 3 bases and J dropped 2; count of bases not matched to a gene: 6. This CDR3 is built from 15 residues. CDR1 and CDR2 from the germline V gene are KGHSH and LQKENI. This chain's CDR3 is CASSPSGQATYEQYF. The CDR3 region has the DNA TGTGCCAGCTCACCTTCGGGACAGGCAACCTACGAGCAGTACTTC.

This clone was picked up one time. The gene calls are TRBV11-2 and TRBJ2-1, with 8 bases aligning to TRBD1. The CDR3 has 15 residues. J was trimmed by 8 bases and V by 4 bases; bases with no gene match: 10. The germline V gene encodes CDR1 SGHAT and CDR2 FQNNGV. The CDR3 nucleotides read TGTGCCAGCAGCTCCTGGGACAGGCCAGGAGATGAGCAGTTCTTC. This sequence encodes CASSSWDRPGDEQFF.

CDR3 bases: TGTGCCAGCAGCGTAGCATCGGGAGGGCCTAGGTTTTTT. Protein product: CASSVASGGPRFF. V usage is TRBV9 and J usage is TRBJ1-4; D gene unclear. The germline V gene has CDR1 SGDLS and CDR2 YYNGEE. This CDR3 has 13 residues. Trimming left V 0 bases short and J 16 bases short, with 16 bases between. Complete variable domain (other parts from reference TRBV9 and TRBJ1-4): DSGVTQTPKHLITATGQRVTLRCSPRSGDLSVYWYQQSLDQGLQFLIQYYNGEERAKGNILERFSAQQFPDLHSELNLSSLELGDSALYFCASSVASGGPRFFGSGTQLSVL.

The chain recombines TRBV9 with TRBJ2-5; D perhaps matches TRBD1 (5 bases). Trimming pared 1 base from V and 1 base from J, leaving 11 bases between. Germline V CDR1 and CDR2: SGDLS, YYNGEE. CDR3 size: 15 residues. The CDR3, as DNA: TGTGCCAGCAGCGTACTTGGCAGGGCCCAAGAGACCCAGTACTTC. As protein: CASSVLGRAQETQYF.

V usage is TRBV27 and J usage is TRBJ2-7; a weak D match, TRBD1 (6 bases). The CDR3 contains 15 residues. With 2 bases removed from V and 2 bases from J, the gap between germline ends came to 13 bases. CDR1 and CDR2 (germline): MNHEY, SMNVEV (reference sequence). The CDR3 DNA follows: TGTGCCAGCAGTTTAAAGCCAGGGGTCCCCTACGAGCAGTACTTC. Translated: CASSLKPGVPYEQYF.

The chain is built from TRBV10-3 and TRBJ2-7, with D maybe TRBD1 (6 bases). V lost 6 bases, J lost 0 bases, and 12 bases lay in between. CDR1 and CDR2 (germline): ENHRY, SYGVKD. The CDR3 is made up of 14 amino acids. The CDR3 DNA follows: TGTGCCATCAGGGAGACAGGAATCTCCTACGAGCAGTACTTC. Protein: CAIRETGISYEQYF.